These 27 T cell receptor beta chains came from one sample sequenced in a study of long-term antiretroviral therapy in people with HIV. The immunoSEQ assay was v3.0, run at survey level. Clones were sequenced by immunoSEQ multiplex PCR, and TCRdb holds only the in-frame ones, with some missing. This table holds around 35,000 clones, approximately 96% found once. The sequencing used unsorted PBMCs, collected 6.5 to 6.9 years after starting antiretroviral therapy. The receptors were gathered from a man aged 25-45 years with HIV.

The gene calls are TRBV7-8 and TRBJ2-1, with D hard to call. V lost 1 base to trimming and J lost 4 bases, with 5 bases between them. From germline, CDR1 is SGHVS and CDR2 FQNEAQ. The CDR3 spans 13 residues. The CDR3 DNA follows: TGTGCCAGCAGCTTAGAGCGTTACAATGAGCAGTTCTTC. This gives the protein CASSLERYNEQFF.

This rearrangement joins TRBV30 to TRBJ2-1, with 7 nucleotides matching TRBD1. This CDR3 comprises 14 residues. Per germline, CDR1 GTSNPN and CDR2 SVGIG (reference sequence). The trim removed 0 bases at V and 8 bases at J, leaving 7 bases unmatched. The chain's CDR3 is CAWSVGGLRDEQFF. CDR3 bases: TGTGCCTGGAGTGTAGGGGGCCTAAGGGATGAGCAGTTCTTC.

This sequence joins TRBV19 and TRBJ2-6; D may be TRBD1 or TRBD2 (6 bases each). V was shortened by 5 bases and J by 2 bases, with 13 bases between the two germline ends. The CDR3 totals 16 residues. Germline-derived CDR1 and CDR2 are LNHDA and SQIVND (reference sequence). The CDR3 is CASSREGGTGANVLTF. DNA for the CDR3: TGTGCCAGTAGTCGAGAAGGGGGGACTGGGGCCAACGTCCTGACTTTC.

The genes are TRBV10-3 and TRBJ2-3; possibly TRBD2 for D (5 bases). V was trimmed by 2 bases and J by 4 bases, leaving 16 bases between them. There are 16 residues in the CDR3. Germline CDR1 and CDR2: ENHRY and SYGVKD. The CDR3 reads CAISETGPLGADTQYF. For the CDR3, the DNA is TGTGCCATCAGTGAGACTGGACCCCTCGGGGCAGATACGCAGTATTTT.

J is TRBJ2-1 and V is TRBV5-5; either TRBD1 or TRBD2 may fit D (5 bases each). With 5 bases removed from V and 10 bases from J, the gap between germline ends came to 22 bases. Germline values: CDR1 SGHKS, CDR2 YYEKEE (reference sequence). CDR3 length equals 15 residues. The CDR3 sequence: CASSEAFGTRGEQFF. CDR3 nucleotide sequence: TGTGCCAGCAGTGAAGCCTTCGGGACCCGCGGGGAGCAGTTCTTC.

V and J are TRBV10-3 and TRBJ1-2, with a tentative D call TRBD1 (5 bases). This CDR3 region has 13 residues. CDR1 and CDR2 from the germline V gene are ENHRY and SYGVKD. The V end was cut by 0 bases, the J end by 7 bases, with 9 bases between. CDR3 DNA sequence: TGTGCCATCAGTGAGTCGACAGAGGGTGGCTACACCTTC. This gives the protein CAISESTEGGYTF.

J is TRBJ2-7 and V is TRBV7-9; D not resolved. The V end lost 2 bases, the J end lost 7 bases, and 9 bases lay between the germline ends. CDR1 and CDR2 from the germline V gene are SEHNR and FQNEAQ (reference sequence). CDR3 size: 12 residues. The CDR3 loop reads CASSLNEEEQYF. The CDR3 DNA is TGTGCCAGCAGCTTAAATGAAGAAGAGCAGTACTTC.

V is TRBV29-1 and J is TRBJ2-7, with unresolved D. Germline CDR1 and CDR2: SQVTM and ANQGSEA. The CDR3 runs 13 residues. Between the trimmed V and J ends, which lost 3 bases and 2 bases, there was a span of 11 bases. The CDR3 DNA is TGCAGCGTTGAGTATCCTGCCACCTACGAGCAGTACTTC. This gives the protein CSVEYPATYEQYF.

J is TRBJ2-7 and V is TRBV6-6, with D tentatively TRBD2 (5 bases). Germline CDR1 and CDR2: MNHNY and SVGAGI (reference sequence). This CDR3 region has 16 residues. V was pared by 0 bases and J by 0 bases, with 12 bases between. The CDR3 reads CASSYSPGTSSYEQYF. The CDR3 DNA reads TGTGCCAGCAGTTACTCTCCGGGAACTAGCTCCTACGAGCAGTACTTC.

This clone appeared once. CDR3 bases: TGCGCCAGCAGCTCTGCTTCGAACACCGGGGAGCTGTTTTTT. Amino acids: CASSSASNTGELFF. The genes are TRBV4-3 and TRBJ2-2, with D hard to call. Trimming left V 5 bases short and J 0 bases short, with 7 bases between. The CDR3 has 14 residues. CDR1 is LGHNA and CDR2 is YSLEER in the germline V gene.

The chain is built from TRBV6-5 and TRBJ1-2; D unclear. The CDR3 has 12 residues. The germline CDR1 and CDR2 sequences are MNHEY and SVGAGI. The V end lost 2 bases, the J end lost 6 bases, and 7 bases lay between the germline ends. CDR3 in amino acids: CASSYTTHGYTF. The DNA of the CDR3 is TGTGCCAGCAGTTACACGACCCATGGCTACACCTTC.

The chain carries TRBV13 and TRBJ2-7; TRBD1 matches at 7 bases. J was trimmed by 2 bases and V by 5 bases; bases with no gene match: 12. The CDR3 is 16 residues long. Looked up from germline, CDR1 is PRHDT and CDR2 is FYEKMQ (reference sequence). The CDR3 bases are TGTGCCAGCAGCACTCGGACAGGAGAAAATCCCTACGAGCAGTACTTC. It encodes CASSTRTGENPYEQYF.

The J gene is TRBJ2-1, the V gene TRBV9, with D unclear. Germline V gives CDR1 SGDLS, CDR2 YYNGEE. With 2 bases removed from V and 5 bases from J, the gap between germline ends came to 8 bases. CDR3 length equals 13 residues. This CDR3 is CASSVDYNNEQFF. CDR3 sequence (DNA): TGTGCCAGCAGCGTCGATTACAACAATGAGCAGTTCTTC.

The rearrangement links TRBV13 to TRBJ2-3, with D tentatively TRBD1 or TRBD2 (6 bases each). This CDR3 contains 14 residues. The germline CDR1 and CDR2 sequences are PRHDT and FYEKMQ (reference sequence). The V and J ends lost 7 bases and 1 base respectively, with 12 bases between them. In nucleotides, the CDR3 is TGTGCCAGCACCCTAAGGGGGGGCACAGATACGCAGTATTTT. Protein sequence: CASTLRGGTDTQYF.

This rearrangement joins TRBV7-9 to TRBJ1-2; D unresolved. Germline V gives CDR1 SEHNR, CDR2 FQNEAQ (reference sequence). CDR3 length equals 13 residues. V was shortened by 1 base and J by 0 bases, with 3 bases between the two germline ends. The CDR3 DNA is TGTGCCAGCAGCTTAGTTTCTAACTATGGCTACACCTTC. Protein sequence: CASSLVSNYGYTF.

The CDR3 protein is CASSYRLAGPNEQFF. In DNA, the CDR3 is TGTGCCAGCAGCTACCGACTAGCGGGCCCCAATGAGCAGTTCTTC. J is TRBJ2-1 and V is TRBV7-6; 10 nucleotides match TRBD2. Losses at the gene ends were 4 bases for V and 6 bases for J; bases not matched to a gene: 6. The CDR3 length is 15 residues. Germline loops: CDR1 SGHVS, CDR2 FNYEAQ.

This sequence joins TRBV30 and TRBJ2-1; TRBD2 agrees at 7 bases. V trimming: 7 bases; J trimming: 6 bases; junction bases outside the gene matches: 12. The CDR3 consists of 14 residues. Germline V CDR1 and CDR2: GTSNPN, SVGIG (reference sequence). In DNA, the CDR3 is TGTGCCTCAACGCGGGAGACTAGCAGCAATGAGCAGTTCTTC. Protein product: CASTRETSSNEQFF.

This chain joins TRBV27 and TRBJ2-7; D may be TRBD1 or TRBD2 (5 bases each). There are 14 residues in the CDR3. Germline V lookup: CDR1 MNHEY, CDR2 SMNVEV (reference sequence). Trimming cost V 8 bases and J 0 bases, with 14 bases left between them. Here the CDR3 reads CASSPRGLSYEQYF. CDR3 nucleotide sequence: TGTGCCAGCTCCCCTCGGGGCCTCTCCTACGAGCAGTACTTC.

The J gene is TRBJ2-3, the V gene TRBV5-4; 8 bases agree with TRBD2. J was trimmed by 1 base and V by 0 bases; bases with no gene match: 4. The CDR3 consists of 16 residues. Germline V CDR1 and CDR2: SGHNT, YYREEE (reference sequence). The CDR3 nucleotides are TGTGCCAGCAGCTTGGCACCGGGAGGGGGCACAGATACGCAGTATTTT. It translates to CASSLAPGGGTDTQYF.

V gene TRBV10-2 combines with J gene TRBJ1-1, with D tentatively TRBD1 (6 bases). The CDR3 totals 13 residues. V dropped 6 bases and J dropped 4 bases, with 12 bases sitting between them. Germline values: CDR1 WSHSY, CDR2 SAAADI. The CDR3 region is CASSNGGGTEAFF. In nucleotides, the CDR3 is TGCGCCAGCAGCAATGGGGGCGGCACTGAAGCTTTCTTT.

V usage is TRBV28 and J usage is TRBJ2-3; maybe TRBD1 (6 bases). The CDR3 totals 15 residues. Germline CDR1 is MDHEN and CDR2 is SYDVKM. V lost 6 bases and J 1 base, leaving 14 bases between the germline ends. The CDR3 DNA follows: TGTGCCAGCAGCCCTACAGGGAGTGGCACAGATACGCAGTATTTT. Protein sequence: CASSPTGSGTDTQYF.

The chain is built from TRBV5-1 and TRBJ2-7; 9 nucleotides line up with TRBD2. CDR1 is SGHRS, CDR2 YFSETQ, per germline. The CDR3 totals 15 residues. The V and J ends lost 0 bases and 1 base, in that order; junction bases with no gene match: 2. The CDR3 region is CASSLVAGVSYEQYF. As DNA, the CDR3 is TGCGCCAGCAGCTTGGTAGCGGGGGTTTCCTACGAGCAGTACTTC.

This chain links TRBV9 with TRBJ2-1; TRBD2 agrees at 10 bases. CDR3 length: 18 residues. The germline gives CDR1 SGDLS, CDR2 YYNGEE. The junction had 15 bases not matched to a gene; V was cut back by 3 bases and J by 6 bases. The CDR3 bases are TGTGCCAGCAGCGACCCCGAGACTAGCGGGTCCCTGCCCAATGAGCAGTTCTTC. It yields the protein CASSDPETSGSLPNEQFF.

This sequence joins TRBV5-1 and TRBJ2-1; D perhaps matches TRBD2 (6 bases). The CDR3 has 14 amino acids. V lost 3 bases and J lost 8, with 15 bases in between. Germline CDR1 SGHRS, CDR2 YFSETQ. Here the CDR3 reads CASSSPQTSDEQFF. Here the CDR3 DNA reads TGCGCCAGCAGCTCACCACAGACTAGTGATGAGCAGTTCTTC.

The sample holds one count of this clone. The rearrangement uses TRBV6-1 and TRBJ1-2, with a weak D call TRBD1 (5 bases). This CDR3 has 11 residues. With 5 bases removed from V and 7 bases from J, the gap between germline ends came to 8 bases. CDR1 is MNHNS, CDR2 SASEGT, per germline. The chain's CDR3 is CASSSGIGYTF. The CDR3, as DNA: TGTGCCAGCAGTTCAGGGATTGGCTACACCTTC.

The chain joins TRBV7-2 to TRBJ2-2; D call uncertain. This CDR3 has 14 residues. Looked up from germline, CDR1 is SGHTA and CDR2 is FQGNSA. The V gene lost 5 bases and the J gene lost 5 bases, with 12 bases spanning the gap. CDR3: CASSVGRITGELFF. The CDR3 DNA reads as TGTGCCAGCAGCGTCGGACGGATAACCGGGGAGCTGTTTTTT.

V gene TRBV4-3 combines with J gene TRBJ2-3, with 8 bases identical to TRBD2. Germline lookup yields CDR1 LGHNA and CDR2 YSLEER. CDR3 size: 18 residues. V trimming: 0 bases; J trimming: 3 bases; junction bases outside the gene matches: 11. The CDR3 DNA follows: TGCGCCAGCAGCCAAGATCGGGTAGCGGGGAGTTGGACAGATACGCAGTATTTT. Protein sequence: CASSQDRVAGSWTDTQYF.